Only a few counts were recorded for the clone carrying this T cell receptor (beta chain). Its specificity is not known. Germline CDR1 reads SEHNR; CDR2 reads FQNEAQ (reference sequence). Unmatched junction bases numbered 9, after V lost 3 bases and J lost 8 bases. This CDR3 contains 16 residues. Once obtained from cultured CD4+ T cells, the DNA was sequenced using the Oncomine TCR Beta short-read assay. Genomic DNA was extracted from cultured CD4+ T cells. TCRdb reprocessed the PCR reads with MiXCR, giving one entry per CDR3 protein. The repertoire holds approximately 21,000 distinct CDR3 sequences, with around two fifths as singletons. As to time point: late sampling 161 to 241 days after vaccination in a few convalescent patients. Treatment meaning: 10-day PBMC culture with coronavirus spike peptide pools or control peptides (ViraFEST assay). ViraFEST used peptide pools to expand antigen-specific T cells and subsequently sequenced their TCRs.

This specimen belongs to a study of vaccination and CD4 T cells after COVID-19. This receptor was taken from a human donor who had recovered from COVID-19. The sequenced sample was CD4+ T cells from blood, cultured in vitro, obtained about 7 months after SARS-CoV-2 vaccination. The rearrangement links TRBV7-9 to TRBJ2-3; 12 nucleotides line up with TRBD2. The CDR3 is CASSFLILAGGGTQYF. For the CDR3, the DNA is TGTGCCAGCAGCTTCCTGATTCTAGCGGGAGGGGGTACGCAGTATTTT.